This passage covers 24 T cell receptor beta chains from one sample sequenced in a study of PD-1 blockade in classical Hodgkin lymphoma. Measured with immunoSEQ multiplex PCR; TCRdb has only the in-frame clones, and not every one. The table lists about 5,500 clones, approximately 87% of them singletons. The sample's time point: newly diagnosed, previously untreated cHL patient sample. Isolation of CD8+ T cells from thawed PBMCs used magnetic negative selection. The sequenced sample consisted of CD8+ T cells from blood. The receptors shown here come from a human donor with classical Hodgkin lymphoma.

The gene calls are TRBV2 and TRBJ2-6; D remains ambiguous. In germline, CDR1 is SNHLY, CDR2 FYNNEI. The CDR3 is 16 amino acids. Trimming stripped 8 bases from V and 0 bases from J, with 14 bases between. The CDR3, as DNA: TGTGCCAGCCTACAACTATGGGACTCTGGGGCCAACGTCCTGACTTTC. The encoded protein is CASLQLWDSGANVLTF.

This clone has more than one count but fewer than ten. The V gene is TRBV4-1, the J gene TRBJ1-1; no clear D. V dropped 3 bases and J dropped 4 bases, with 6 bases sitting between them. The CDR3 contains 12 residues. The germline V gene encodes CDR1 MGHRA and CDR2 YSYEKL. CDR3 in DNA: TGCGCCAGCAGCCATCTAGGCACTGAAGCTTTCTTT. Amino acids: CASSHLGTEAFF.

V is TRBV5-1 and J is TRBJ2-7; a weak D match, TRBD2 (7 bases). CDR1 is SGHRS and CDR2 is YFSETQ in the germline V gene. The CDR3 sequence is 16 residues long. Between the trimmed V and J ends, which lost 8 bases and 4 bases, there was a span of 25 bases. The CDR3 sequence is CASSVGGPPMQYEQYF. The CDR3, as DNA: TGCGCCAGTTCGGTCGGGGGGCCCCCGATGCAATACGAGCAGTACTTC.

This clone was picked up one time. The rearrangement joins TRBV30 to TRBJ2-2, with TRBD1 matching 7 bases. V dropped 6 bases and J dropped 7; count of bases not matched to a gene: 11. Germline CDR1 GTSNPN, CDR2 SVGIG (reference sequence). This CDR3 region has 14 residues. The CDR3 loop is CACDLQGKLGELFF. CDR3 nucleotide sequence: TGTGCCTGTGACCTACAGGGGAAGCTCGGGGAGCTGTTTTTT.

The rearrangement joins TRBV25-1 to TRBJ2-1; TRBD1 or TRBD2 may be the D gene (6 bases each). V lost 4 bases to trimming and J lost 8 bases, with 12 bases between them. Germline V gives CDR1 MGHDK, CDR2 SYGVNS. The CDR3 length is 13 residues. The CDR3 DNA reads as TGTGCCAGCAGTGGTCCGGAGGGGGATGAGCAGTTCTTC. Protein sequence: CASSGPEGDEQFF.

This clone appeared once. The gene calls are TRBV25-1 and TRBJ2-7; D unresolved. The CDR3 loop spans 12 amino acids. Germline V CDR1 and CDR2: MGHDK, SYGVNS. The V end lost 3 bases, the J end lost 3 bases, and 6 bases lay between the germline ends. The CDR3 is CASSEPGYEQYF. CDR3 in DNA: TGTGCCAGCAGTGAGCCTGGCTACGAGCAGTACTTC.

The chain couples TRBV25-1 to TRBJ2-1; tentatively, D is TRBD1 or TRBD2 (5 bases each). Trimming cost V 4 bases and J 2 bases, with 12 bases left between them. This CDR3 spans 15 amino acids. Per the germline V gene, CDR1 is MGHDK and CDR2 is SYGVNS. CDR3 sequence (DNA): TGTGCCAGCAGTGGAGAGGGACGTACCTACAATGAGCAGTTCTTC. This encodes CASSGEGRTYNEQFF.

The chain links TRBV30 to TRBJ1-3, with D perhaps matching TRBD1 (6 bases). This CDR3 contains 14 residues. V was pared by 4 bases and J by 4 bases, with 14 bases between. The germline V gene has CDR1 GTSNPN and CDR2 SVGIG (reference sequence). CDR3 residues: CAWKARGRGNTIYF. The CDR3 coding sequence is TGTGCCTGGAAGGCCAGGGGAAGGGGAAACACCATATATTTT.

A single count supports this clone. The rearrangement joins TRBV15 to TRBJ1-1, with TRBD1 as a possible D gene (5 bases). V lost 3 bases and J 6 bases, leaving 11 bases between the germline ends. The germline V gene encodes CDR1 LNHNV and CDR2 YYDKDF (reference sequence). The CDR3 runs 13 residues. The CDR3 reads CATSRGEAPEAFF. The CDR3 DNA reads TGTGCCACCAGCAGGGGGGAGGCTCCTGAAGCTTTCTTT. Full variable domain (remainder filled in from reference TRBV15 and TRBJ1-1): DAMVIQNPRYQVTQFGKPVTLSCSQTLNHNVMYWYQQKSSQAPKLLFHYYDKDFNNEADTPDNFQSRRPNTSFCFLDIRSPGLGDTAMYLCATSRGEAPEAFFGQGTRLTVV.

The chain joins TRBV7-6 to TRBJ2-3; D is unclear. The V end lost 5 bases, the J end lost 5 bases, and 11 bases lay between the germline ends. The CDR3 loop spans 13 amino acids. Germline V CDR1 and CDR2: SGHVS, FNYEAQ. CDR3 sequence reads: CASSPGEIDTQYF. CDR3 in DNA: TGTGCCAGCAGCCCCGGAGAGATAGATACGCAGTATTTT.

The gene calls are TRBV27 and TRBJ2-1; TRBD1 matches at 7 bases. The CDR3 loop spans 16 amino acids. V shed 5 bases, J shed 7 bases, and the junction held 14 bases outside the gene matches. Germline CDR1 and CDR2: MNHEY and SMNVEV (reference sequence). CDR3 sequence: CASSPDPQGLINEQFF. CDR3 DNA sequence: TGTGCCAGCAGTCCAGACCCACAGGGGCTAATTAATGAGCAGTTCTTC.

The V and J genes are TRBV30 and TRBJ2-6, with D perhaps matching TRBD2 (6 bases). Germline CDR1 GTSNPN, CDR2 SVGIG (reference sequence). V was clipped by 5 bases and J by 1 base, with 12 bases between them. The CDR3 is 15 residues long. The CDR3 coding sequence is TGTGCCTGGGGAATCGGGGGATCTGGGGCCAACGTCCTGACTTTC. Residues: CAWGIGGSGANVLTF.

The chain couples TRBV15 to TRBJ2-1, with TRBD1 identical over 12 bases. The germline V gene encodes CDR1 LNHNV and CDR2 YYDKDF (reference sequence). CDR3 length: 16 amino acids. Trimming cost V 2 bases and J 12 bases; bases outside gene matches: 11. The CDR3 loop is CATSRSSGTGGIGQFF. The CDR3 nucleotides are TGTGCCACCAGCAGATCTTCAGGGACAGGGGGCATTGGGCAGTTCTTC.

This chain connects TRBV7-9 to TRBJ1-4; possible D gene TRBD1, 6 bases. In germline, CDR1 is SEHNR, CDR2 FQNEAQ (reference sequence). CDR3 size: 14 residues. Trimming left V 5 bases short and J 7 bases short, with 14 bases between. The CDR3 sequence: CASSPTGHPEKLFF. The CDR3 region has the DNA TGTGCCAGCAGCCCCACGGGACACCCTGAAAAACTGTTTTTT. The complete variable domain, with remaining parts taken from reference TRBV7-9 and TRBJ1-4, reads DTGVSQNPRHKITKRGQNVTFRCDPISEHNRLYWYRQTLGQGPEFLTYFQNEAQLEKSRLLSDRFSAERPKGSFSTLEIQRTEQGDSAMYLCASSPTGHPEKLFFGSGTQLSVL.

The chain combines TRBV9 with TRBJ2-1; 8 bases are shared with TRBD2. Germline CDR1 and CDR2: SGDLS and YYNGEE. CDR3 length: 15 residues. V gave up 2 bases and J gave up 1 base; unmatched junction bases: 2. The CDR3 loop is CASSVAGGSYNEQFF. The CDR3, as DNA: TGTGCCAGCAGCGTGGCGGGAGGATCCTACAATGAGCAGTTCTTC.

The chain combines TRBV27 with TRBJ1-2; a weak D match, TRBD1 (5 bases). Germline-derived CDR1 and CDR2 are MNHEY and SMNVEV (reference sequence). CDR3 length equals 13 residues. Trimming shortened V by 4 bases and J by 2 bases, and 8 bases separated the two germline ends. The CDR3 nucleotides read TGTGCCAGCAGTTCGGAGGGGAACTATGGCTACACCTTC. Residues: CASSSEGNYGYTF.

In its sample, this clone was seen a few times. The CDR3 DNA sequence: TGTGCCAGCAGCTCTGGGGGGGCTAATGAAAAACTGTTTTTT. This translates into CASSSGGANEKLFF. The rearrangement links TRBV11-1 to TRBJ1-4; perhaps TRBD1 as D (5 bases). Trimming stripped 4 bases from V and 3 bases from J, with 9 bases between. This CDR3 spans 14 amino acids. The germline gives CDR1 SGHAT, CDR2 FQDESV (reference sequence). The variable domain in full, with the rest retrieved from reference TRBV11-1 and TRBJ1-4, is EAEVAQSPRYKITEKSQAVAFWCDPISGHATLYWYRQILGQGPELLVQFQDESVVDDSQLPKDRFSAERLKGVDSTLKIQPAELGDSAMYLCASSSGGANEKLFFGSGTQLSVL.

The CDR3 sequence: CASSIFHPGDEQFF. CDR3 DNA sequence: TGTGCCAGTAGTATTTTCCACCCCGGGGATGAGCAGTTCTTC. The V and J genes are TRBV19 and TRBJ2-1, with D perhaps matching TRBD2 (5 bases). The V end was cut by 3 bases, the J end by 8 bases, with 14 bases between. Germline V gene lookup returns CDR1 LNHDA and CDR2 SQIVND (reference sequence). The CDR3 is made up of 14 amino acids. Using reference TRBV19 and TRBJ2-1 for the parts outside the CDR3, the full variable domain is DGGITQSPKYLFRKEGQNVTLSCEQNLNHDAMYWYRQDPGQGLRLIYYSQIVNDFQKGDIAEGYSVSREKKESFPLTVTSAQKNPTAFYLCASSIFHPGDEQFFGPGTRLTVL.

The chain has TRBV10-2 and TRBJ2-1, with 7 bases fitting TRBD2. The CDR3 length is 15 residues. The V segment lost 0 bases and the J segment 3 bases; nucleotides outside the gene matches: 2. CDR1 is WSHSY, CDR2 SAAADI, per germline. The CDR3 sequence: CASSESTSDYNEQFF. The CDR3 DNA reads TGCGCCAGCAGTGAGTCCACTAGCGACTACAATGAGCAGTTCTTC.

J is TRBJ2-1 and V is TRBV7-9, with D perhaps TRBD1 (6 bases). The germline V gene has CDR1 SEHNR and CDR2 FQNEAQ (reference sequence). This CDR3 is built from 14 residues. Trimming cost V 4 bases and J 7 bases, with 14 bases left between them. The CDR3 coding sequence is TGTGCCAGCAGCTCTCAGGGGACGCGAAATGAGCAGTTCTTC. Translated, it gives CASSSQGTRNEQFF.

The gene calls are TRBV2 and TRBJ2-1; unclear D gene. Trimming removed 5 bases from V and 0 bases from J, with 8 bases in between. CDR3 length: 14 residues. Germline V gene lookup returns CDR1 SNHLY and CDR2 FYNNEI. The CDR3 region has the DNA TGTGCCAGCAGTCCCTTGAGCTCCTACAATGAGCAGTTCTTC. This codes for CASSPLSSYNEQFF.

This clone occurred a few times. The chain is built from TRBV6-6 and TRBJ1-1; D unclear. This CDR3 contains 12 residues. CDR1 is MNHNY and CDR2 is SVGAGI in the germline V gene (reference sequence). V was shortened by 6 bases and J by 4 bases, with 9 bases between the two germline ends. CDR3 residues: CASSKGVTEAFF. The CDR3 nucleotides read TGTGCCAGCAGCAAGGGAGTCACTGAAGCTTTCTTT.

The sample holds one count of this clone. V and J are TRBV2 and TRBJ2-1, with D unresolved. The CDR3 runs to 10 residues. Germline assignment: CDR1 SNHLY and CDR2 FYNNEI. Trimming removed 5 bases from V and 9 bases from J, with 5 bases in between. The CDR3 loop reads CASSPSEQFF. The CDR3 DNA is TGTGCCAGCAGTCCAAGTGAGCAGTTCTTC.

This clone occurred once. The gene calls are TRBV5-6 and TRBJ2-7, with D maybe TRBD1 (6 bases). The germline V gene encodes CDR1 SGHDT and CDR2 YYEEEE. V dropped 4 bases and J dropped 7 bases, with 15 bases sitting between them. This CDR3 is 13 amino acids long. The chain's CDR3 is CASSTQGPSEQYF. Written as DNA, the CDR3 is TGTGCCAGCAGCACACAGGGCCCCTCGGAGCAGTACTTC.